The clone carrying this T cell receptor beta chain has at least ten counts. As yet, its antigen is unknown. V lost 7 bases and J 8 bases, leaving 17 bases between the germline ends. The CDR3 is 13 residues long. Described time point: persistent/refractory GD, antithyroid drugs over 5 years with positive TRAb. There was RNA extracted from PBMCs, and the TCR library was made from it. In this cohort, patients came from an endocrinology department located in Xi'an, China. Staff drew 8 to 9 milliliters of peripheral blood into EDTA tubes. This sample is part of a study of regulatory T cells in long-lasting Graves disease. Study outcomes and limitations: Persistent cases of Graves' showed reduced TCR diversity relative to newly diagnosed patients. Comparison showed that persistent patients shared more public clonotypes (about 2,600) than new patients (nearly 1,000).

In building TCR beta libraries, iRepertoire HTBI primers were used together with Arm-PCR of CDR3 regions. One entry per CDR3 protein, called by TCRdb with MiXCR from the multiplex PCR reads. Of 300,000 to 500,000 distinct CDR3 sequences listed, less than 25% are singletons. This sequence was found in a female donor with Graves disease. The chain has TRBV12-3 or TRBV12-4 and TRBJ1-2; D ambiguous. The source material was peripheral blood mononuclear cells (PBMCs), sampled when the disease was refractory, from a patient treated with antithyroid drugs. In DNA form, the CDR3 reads TGTGCCAGCACCCAAGGGTACGGCCGGGGCTACACCTTC. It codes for CASTQGYGRGYTF.